These T cell receptor beta chains were read from a single sample in a study of T cell repertoires in cytomegalovirus infection. Via MiXCR, TCRdb re-called the reads, giving one row per CDR3 protein. Here the sample spans a few hundred thousand distinct CDR3 sequences, roughly 15% being singletons. The specimen sequenced was PBMCs. These receptors were taken from a human donor in good health (CMV status not recorded). Some clones in this sample may be carry-over from other donors' samples. The CDR3 runs from the conserved cysteine through the conserved F or W. Fields, in order: clone size, D gene, J gene, V gene, CDR3 DNA, CDR3 protein. The D gene is left open where the match is weak. Rows give clone size only sometimes, using once, few, many, or a class for an expanded clone.

size: few; D: .; J: TRBJ1-1; V: TRBV18; DNA: TGTGCCAGCTCACCGTACGAGGGTAGTTGGACTGAAGCTTTCTTT; CDR3: CASSPYEGSWTEAFF
size: many; D: .; J: TRBJ2-1; V: TRBV7-6; DNA: TGTGCCAGCAGCCACCCAGGTTACAATGAGCAGTTCTTC; CDR3: CASSHPGYNEQFF
size: many; D: TRBD2; J: TRBJ2-1; V: TRBV19; DNA: TGTGCCAGTACCGGTCCGACTAGCGGAGCTAGCTCCTACAATGAGCAGTTCTTC; CDR3: CASTGPTSGASSYNEQFF
size: many; D: .; J: TRBJ2-1; V: TRBV19; DNA: TGTGCCAGTAGAGCCCCATTAGTGGGCTATGAGCAGTTCTTC; CDR3: CASRAPLVGYEQFF
size: .; D: .; J: TRBJ2-3; V: TRBV6-5; DNA: TGTGCCAGCAGTTACTCGGCAGTTATCGCAGATACGCAGTATTTT; CDR3: CASSYSAVIADTQYF
size: .; D: TRBD1; J: TRBJ2-2; V: TRBV19; DNA: TGTGCCAGTAGTATAACAGGGGGCGCGACCGGGGAGCTGTTTTTT; CDR3: CASSITGGATGELFF
size: .; D: .; J: TRBJ2-1; V: TRBV2; DNA: TGTGCCAGCAAGAAAATAAATGAGCAGTTCTTC; CDR3: CASKKINEQFF
size: .; D: .; J: TRBJ1-2; V: TRBV4-3; DNA: TGCGCCAGCAGCCAAGAGACAGAGTATGGTTATGGCTACACCTTC; CDR3: CASSQETEYGYGYTF
size: few; D: TRBD1; J: TRBJ1-2; V: TRBV6-1; DNA: TGTGCCAGCAGTTCAGGGGGCTTCGGCTACACCTTC; CDR3: CASSSGGFGYTF
size: many; D: .; J: TRBJ1-2; V: TRBV12-3/TRBV12-4; DNA: TGTGCCAGCACCTCGAGCTACCCAGGGACATACTATGGCTACACCTTC; CDR3: CASTSSYPGTYYGYTF
size: few; D: TRBD1; J: TRBJ1-5; V: TRBV12-3/TRBV12-4; DNA: TGTGCCAGCAGTTCTACAGGGGGACGGAGCAATCAGCCCCAGCATTTT; CDR3: CASSSTGGRSNQPQHF
size: .; D: TRBD2; J: TRBJ2-5; V: TRBV7-4; DNA: TGTGCCAGCAGCCCAGGGACTAGCGGGGGCTGGGAGACCCAGTACTTC; CDR3: CASSPGTSGGWETQYF
size: many; D: TRBD1; J: TRBJ1-3; V: TRBV6-5; DNA: TGTGCCAGCAGTTACTGGGGACAGGATATTCACTCGAGCTCTGGAAACACCATATATTTT; CDR3: CASSYWGQDIHSSSGNTIYF
size: few; D: .; J: TRBJ2-2; V: TRBV5-4; DNA: TGTGCCAGCAGCTTGTCAGCAGGGGCTTACGGGGAGCTGTTTTTT; CDR3: CASSLSAGAYGELFF
size: .; D: TRBD2; J: TRBJ2-2; V: TRBV2; DNA: TGTGCCAGCTGCCGGACTGGGCGGGGGGATAACACCGGGGAGCTGTTTTTT; CDR3: CASCRTGRGDNTGELFF
size: .; D: .; J: TRBJ2-7; V: TRBV27; DNA: TGTGCCAGCAGTCCCAGCGGGTTAGGTATCGGCGAGCAGTACTTC; CDR3: CASSPSGLGIGEQYF
size: .; D: .; J: TRBJ1-3; V: TRBV12-3/TRBV12-4; DNA: TGTGCCAGCAGTCCGGGGCGGGGGGTCTCTGGAAACACCATATATTTT; CDR3: CASSPGRGVSGNTIYF
size: .; D: .; J: TRBJ2-1; V: TRBV14; DNA: TGTGCCAGCAGCCCAAGTTTAGCGAACAATGAGCAGTTCTTC; CDR3: CASSPSLANNEQFF
size: few; D: .; J: TRBJ2-3; V: TRBV20-1; DNA: TGCAGTGCTAGAGACGGGGTGGTAGGGGATACGCAGTATTTT; CDR3: CSARDGVVGDTQYF
size: .; D: TRBD1; J: TRBJ2-2; V: TRBV14; DNA: TGTGCCAGCAGCCAAGAAGGGTCCAGGGGGCGAGGGACCGGGGAGCTGTTTTTT; CDR3: CASSQEGSRGRGTGELFF
size: many; D: .; J: TRBJ2-3; V: TRBV7-8; DNA: TGTGCCAGCAGCCCCACAGATACGCAGTATTTT; CDR3: CASSPTDTQYF
size: many; D: .; J: TRBJ1-3; V: TRBV3-1; DNA: TGTGCCAGCAGCCAAGGAACGGACCGGGGTTTATATTTT; CDR3: CASSQGTDRGLYF
size: few; D: .; J: TRBJ1-1; V: TRBV13; DNA: TGTGCCAGCAGCTTAGCAGGGAACAGAGAAGCTTTCTTT; CDR3: CASSLAGNREAFF
size: .; D: .; J: TRBJ2-5; V: TRBV25-1; DNA: TGTGCCAGAGGGACGACAGGTGATTGCCAAGAGACCCAGTACTTC; CDR3: CARGTTGDCQETQYF
size: many; D: .; J: TRBJ2-2; V: TRBV7-8; DNA: TGTGCCAGCAGCTTAGGCGGAGGGGGATTGAACACCGGGGAGCTGTTTTTT; CDR3: CASSLGGGGLNTGELFF
size: many; D: .; J: TRBJ2-1; V: TRBV7-2; DNA: TGTGCCAGCAGCTTATTTCATGAGCAGTTCTTC; CDR3: CASSLFHEQFF
size: few; D: .; J: TRBJ1-6; V: TRBV13; DNA: TGTGCCAGCAGCTATAGGACGGGTTCGGGTAATTCACCCCTCCACTTT; CDR3: CASSYRTGSGNSPLHF
size: .; D: .; J: TRBJ2-2; V: TRBV27; DNA: TGTGCCAGCAGTTTATCGTATACAGGCGACGGGGAGCTGTTTTTT; CDR3: CASSLSYTGDGELFF
size: .; D: TRBD1; J: TRBJ2-7; V: TRBV28; DNA: TGTGCCAGCAGGATGACAGGGTCCTACGAGCAGTACTTC; CDR3: CASRMTGSYEQYF
size: .; D: TRBD2; J: TRBJ2-3; V: TRBV20-1; DNA: TGCAGTGCTAGACCCTCAAGCGGGGCGGCAGATACGCAGTATTTT; CDR3: CSARPSSGAADTQYF
size: few; D: .; J: TRBJ1-4; V: TRBV4-3; DNA: TGCGCCAGCAGCCAAGATAGTTGGGAGCCTACGGAGAATGAAAAACTGTTTTTT; CDR3: CASSQDSWEPTENEKLFF
size: many; D: .; J: TRBJ2-1; V: TRBV7-6; DNA: TGTGCCAGCAGCCGAACGACCCATGGCTCCTACAATGAGCAGTTCTTC; CDR3: CASSRTTHGSYNEQFF
size: many; D: .; J: TRBJ2-5; V: TRBV7-8; DNA: TGTGCCAGCAGCTTAGCGCGGCCGGAGACCCAGTACTTC; CDR3: CASSLARPETQYF
size: .; D: TRBD1; J: TRBJ1-5; V: TRBV12-3/TRBV12-4; DNA: TGTGCCAGCAGTGCGCGACAGGGTGAGAACCAGCCCCAGCATTTT; CDR3: CASSARQGENQPQHF
size: .; D: TRBD1; J: TRBJ1-5; V: TRBV6-2/TRBV6-3; DNA: TGTGCCAGCAGTCGAGACAGGGCAACAGGACAGCCCCAGCATTTT; CDR3: CASSRDRATGQPQHF
size: .; D: TRBD2; J: TRBJ2-5; V: TRBV20-1; DNA: TGCAGTGCTCCACCGGGGAGCGGGGGGGCCGAGACCCAGTACTTC; CDR3: CSAPPGSGGAETQYF
size: .; D: TRBD2; J: TRBJ2-1; V: TRBV7-9; DNA: TGTGCCAGCAGCTCGACTAGCGGGGATGAGCAGTTCTTC; CDR3: CASSSTSGDEQFF
size: many; D: .; J: TRBJ2-1; V: TRBV7-2; DNA: TGTGCCAGCAGCTTTCCACTCGAGAGCTCCTACAATGAGCAGTTCTTC; CDR3: CASSFPLESSYNEQFF
size: many; D: .; J: TRBJ1-1; V: TRBV10-3; DNA: TGTGCCATCAGTACACACGATGCAATGAACACTGAAGCTTTCTTT; CDR3: CAISTHDAMNTEAFF
size: many; D: .; J: TRBJ2-5; V: TRBV7-2; DNA: TGTGCCAGCAGCCCGCCGGGGGCCCAGGAGACCCAGTACTTC; CDR3: CASSPPGAQETQYF
size: many; D: TRBD2; J: TRBJ2-1; V: TRBV11-2; DNA: TGTGCCAGCAGCTTAGAGACTAGCGGTGAGCAGTTCTTC; CDR3: CASSLETSGEQFF